These 30 T cell receptor beta chains share one sample of origin, sequenced in a study of PD-L1 blockade in urothelial cancer. TCRdb's copy holds only in-frame clones and misses some; the assay was immunoSEQ multiplex PCR. Among about 88,000 clones listed, roughly nine tenths were seen once. Sequences were derived from PBMCs, sampled around atezolizumab (anti-PD-L1) treatment. Receptor source: a man aged 55 to 70 with urothelial cancer.

This chain links TRBV19 with TRBJ1-5, with no clear D. Trimming removed 4 bases from V and 4 bases from J, with 17 bases in between. Germline CDR1 LNHDA, CDR2 SQIVND (reference sequence). This CDR3 contains 16 residues. CDR3 amino acids: CASSRPRTAGNQPQHF. The CDR3 bases are TGTGCCAGTAGTAGACCCCGGACGGCGGGAAATCAGCCCCAGCATTTT.

The chain is built from TRBV4-3 and TRBJ2-7, with a weak D call TRBD2 (6 bases). Germline assignment: CDR1 LGHNA and CDR2 YSLEER. The CDR3 has 16 amino acids. V was shortened by 0 bases and J by 3 bases, with 15 bases between the two germline ends. CDR3 sequence: CASSQDTRRAGYEQYF. The DNA for the CDR3 is TGCGCCAGCAGCCAAGATACAAGGAGGGCTGGCTACGAGCAGTACTTC.

The V and J genes are TRBV6-6 and TRBJ2-1; a possible D gene is TRBD2 (6 bases). The CDR3 has 16 residues. Trimming pared 8 bases from V and 4 bases from J, leaving 21 bases between. Looked up from germline, CDR1 is MNHNY and CDR2 is SVGAGI (reference sequence). CDR3 region: CASGVAVPSFYNEQFF. DNA for the CDR3: TGTGCCAGCGGGGTAGCGGTCCCGTCGTTTTACAATGAGCAGTTCTTC.

The CDR3 loop reads CASSLDQSGEQFF. The CDR3 coding sequence is TGTGCCAGCAGCTTAGACCAGTCAGGTGAGCAGTTCTTC. This chain joins TRBV11-1 and TRBJ2-1; D unclear. The CDR3 length is 13 residues. V was clipped by 1 base and J by 9 bases, with 10 bases between them. Germline CDR1 and CDR2: SGHAT and FQDESV (reference sequence). Together with reference TRBV11-1 and TRBJ2-1, the CDR3 gives the full variable domain: EAEVAQSPRYKITEKSQAVAFWCDPISGHATLYWYRQILGQGPELLVQFQDESVVDDSQLPKDRFSAERLKGVDSTLKIQPAELGDSAMYLCASSLDQSGEQFFGPGTRLTVL.

The rearrangement uses TRBV5-1 and TRBJ2-3, with TRBD2 matching over 8 bases. Per germline, CDR1 SGHRS and CDR2 YFSETQ. The CDR3 consists of 17 residues. V trimming: 0 bases; J trimming: 2 bases; junction bases outside the gene matches: 8. CDR3: CASSLGLRGDFTDTQYF. The CDR3 nucleotides read TGCGCCAGCAGCTTGGGGTTGCGGGGGGACTTCACAGATACGCAGTATTTT.

CDR3 residues: CASSQTSYEQYF. DNA for the CDR3: TGTGCCAGCAGCCAGACTAGCTACGAGCAGTACTTC. The chain uses TRBV11-1 and TRBJ2-7; possibly TRBD2 for D (6 bases). The CDR3 totals 12 residues. CDR1 and CDR2 from the germline V gene are SGHAT and FQDESV (reference sequence). With 5 bases removed from V and 3 bases from J, the gap between germline ends came to 8 bases.

This clone appeared a few times. The rearrangement links TRBV10-1 to TRBJ1-5; possible D gene TRBD1, 5 bases. Trimming took off 4 bases at V and 5 bases at J, with 9 bases between the two ends. The length of the CDR3 is 13 residues. The germline V gene encodes CDR1 WNHNN and CDR2 SYGVQD (reference sequence). CDR3 sequence (DNA): TGCGCCAGCAGTGGGGGCACGGATCAGCCCCAGCATTTT. Its translation: CASSGGTDQPQHF.

V is TRBV7-2 and J is TRBJ2-7; tentative D call: TRBD1 (5 bases). The V end lost 0 bases, the J end lost 6 bases, and 12 bases lay between the germline ends. Germline CDR1 reads SGHTA; CDR2 reads FQGNSA. CDR3 length equals 14 residues. CDR3 sequence reads: CASSLAIGEGEQYF. CDR3 DNA sequence: TGTGCCAGCAGCTTAGCGATAGGGGAAGGCGAGCAGTACTTC.

This chain uses TRBV2 with TRBJ2-1, with a tentative D call TRBD2 (6 bases). The CDR3 length is 15 residues. Germline values: CDR1 SNHLY, CDR2 FYNNEI. With 2 bases removed from V and 0 bases from J, the gap between germline ends came to 8 bases. The CDR3 nucleotides read TGTGCCAGCAGTGAACTCGGGAGCTCCTACAATGAGCAGTTCTTC. Amino acid sequence: CASSELGSSYNEQFF. Full variable domain (outside the CDR3, taken from reference TRBV2 and TRBJ2-1): EPEVTQTPSHQVTQMGQEVILRCVPISNHLYFYWYRQILGQKVEFLVSFYNNEISEKSEIFDDQFSVERPDGSNFTLKIRSTKLEDSAMYFCASSELGSSYNEQFFGPGTRLTVL.

The gene calls are TRBV11-2 and TRBJ2-7, with TRBD2 identical over 9 bases. Per germline, CDR1 SGHAT and CDR2 FQNNGV. V was pared by 8 bases and J by 0 bases, with 5 bases of the junction left unmatched. The CDR3 sequence is 14 residues long. The CDR3 nucleotides read TGTGCCAGCTCGACTAGCGGCAGCTCCTACGAGCAGTACTTC. Translated: CASSTSGSSYEQYF.

V and J are TRBV11-2 and TRBJ1-1; perhaps TRBD1 as D (6 bases). V was shortened by 1 base and J by 0 bases, with 9 bases between the two germline ends. The CDR3 is 15 amino acids. Per the germline V gene, CDR1 is SGHAT and CDR2 is FQNNGV. CDR3 sequence (DNA): TGTGCCAGCAGCTTAGCCGGACAGATGAACACTGAAGCTTTCTTT. Protein product: CASSLAGQMNTEAFF.

The chain couples TRBV30 to TRBJ2-5; 7 bases align to TRBD1. This CDR3 has 15 amino acids. The germline V gene has CDR1 GTSNPN and CDR2 SVGIG (reference sequence). V shed 3 bases, J shed 5 bases, and the junction held 12 bases outside the gene matches. The CDR3 DNA follows: TGTGCCTGGAGAAGGGCAGGGGGAATGGAGGAGACCCAGTACTTC. Protein: CAWRRAGGMEETQYF.

V is TRBV7-9 and J is TRBJ2-3; TRBD2 might be the D (6 bases). The germline V and J ends were trimmed by 0 bases and 0 bases, with 10 bases remaining between them. CDR3 length: 16 residues. Germline V gene data show CDR1 as SEHNR and CDR2 as FQNEAQ (reference sequence). The DNA of the CDR3 is TGTGCCAGCAGCTTAGCGGCTAGCGAGAGCACAGATACGCAGTATTTT. Its translation is CASSLAASESTDTQYF.

V usage is TRBV29-1 and J usage is TRBJ2-7; the D gene is possibly TRBD1 (5 bases). The CDR3 runs 13 residues. V lost 3 bases to trimming and J lost 7 bases, with 16 bases between them. Germline lookup yields CDR1 SQVTM and CDR2 ANQGSEA. This chain's CDR3 is CSVDRQGAREQYF. DNA for the CDR3: TGCAGCGTTGATAGGCAAGGGGCCCGGGAGCAGTACTTC.

The chain uses TRBV7-2 and TRBJ1-5; D gene ambiguous. The CDR3 has 14 amino acids. Per germline, CDR1 SGHTA and CDR2 FQGNSA. Trimming cost V 8 bases and J 1 base, with 12 bases left between them. The CDR3 spells CASAPHQSNQPQHF. In DNA form, the CDR3 reads TGTGCCAGCGCTCCCCACCAGAGCAATCAGCCCCAGCATTTT.

The chain couples TRBV9 to TRBJ1-3; 8 bases map to TRBD1. After removal of 4 bases from V and 4 bases from J, the junction contained 4 bases not matched to a gene. CDR1 is SGDLS and CDR2 is YYNGEE in the germline V gene. The CDR3 is made up of 14 amino acids. In nucleotides, the CDR3 is TGTGCCAGCAGCCCATGGGACAGGGGAAACACCATATATTTT. As protein: CASSPWDRGNTIYF.

The V call is TRBV20-1, the J call TRBJ2-5; no reliable D call. Deletions cut 5 bases from V and 7 bases from J, with 11 bases between. Germline values: CDR1 DFQATT, CDR2 SNEGSKA (reference sequence). The CDR3 length is 11 residues. The CDR3 region is CSAPLSVTQYF. The DNA for the CDR3 is TGCAGTGCTCCGCTAAGCGTGACCCAGTACTTC.

The genes are TRBV30 and TRBJ2-3; D gene unclear. Germline V CDR1 and CDR2: GTSNPN, SVGIG (reference sequence). Trimming took off 2 bases at V and 0 bases at J, with 9 bases between the two ends. This CDR3 spans 14 amino acids. The CDR3 nucleotides are TGTGCCTGGAGTACCCAGGTTAGCACAGATACGCAGTATTTT. Translating gives CAWSTQVSTDTQYF.

The rearrangement uses TRBV5-1 and TRBJ2-3; 7 bases agree with TRBD1. The length of the CDR3 is 16 residues. Looked up from germline, CDR1 is SGHRS and CDR2 is YFSETQ. The V segment lost 4 bases and the J segment 2 bases; nucleotides outside the gene matches: 10. CDR3 nucleotide sequence: TGCGCCAGCAGCGTGACAGGGTTAGGTAACACAGATACGCAGTATTTT. It encodes CASSVTGLGNTDTQYF.

The genes are TRBV10-3 and TRBJ2-7; D is unclear. CDR1 and CDR2 (germline): ENHRY, SYGVKD. The CDR3 covers 15 residues. V shed 0 bases and J shed 2 bases, with 11 bases lying between them. The CDR3 region is CAISESRVATYEQYF. The CDR3 DNA follows: TGTGCCATCAGTGAGTCTCGGGTTGCGACCTACGAGCAGTACTTC.

This chain uses TRBV10-2 with TRBJ1-3; D gene unclear. The CDR3 consists of 13 residues. Germline assignment: CDR1 WSHSY and CDR2 SAAADI. Trimming stripped 4 bases from V and 4 bases from J, with 8 bases between. CDR3 amino acids: CASSVGRGNTIYF. The DNA of the CDR3 is TGCGCCAGCAGTGTGGGCAGAGGAAACACCATATATTTT.

The gene calls are TRBV5-8 and TRBJ1-5; 10 bases map to TRBD1. After removal of 3 bases from V and 1 base from J, the junction contained 7 bases not matched to a gene. The CDR3 is made up of 17 amino acids. Germline CDR1 reads SGHTS; CDR2 reads YDEGEE. CDR3 in DNA: TGTGCCAGCAGCTCCGGGACAGGGGCCCCCAGCAATCAGCCCCAGCATTTT. Translation: CASSSGTGAPSNQPQHF. The full variable domain, in which reference TRBV5-8 and TRBJ1-5 provide the parts outside the CDR3, is EAGVTQSPTHLIKTRGQQATLRCSPISGHTSVYWYQQALGLGLQFLLWYDEGEERNRGNFPPRFSGRQFPNYSSELNVNALELEDSALYLCASSSGTGAPSNQPQHFGDGTRLSIL.

This rearrangement joins TRBV5-1 to TRBJ2-7, with 8 positions matching TRBD1. The junction had 8 bases not matched to a gene; V was cut back by 4 bases and J by 5 bases. Germline assignment: CDR1 SGHRS and CDR2 YFSETQ. This CDR3 is 14 amino acids long. CDR3 DNA: TGCGCCAGCAGCACTGGGACAGGTTTGGACGAGCAGTACTTC. Amino acid sequence: CASSTGTGLDEQYF.

The rearrangement uses TRBV28 and TRBJ2-2; D is possibly TRBD2 (5 bases). CDR3 length equals 12 residues. Germline CDR1 MDHEN, CDR2 SYDVKM. Trimming removed 5 bases at V and 4 bases at J, with 5 bases between. CDR3 nucleotides: TGTGCCAGCAGTGCGGGCACCGGGGAGCTGTTTTTT. It encodes CASSAGTGELFF.

Only one count was recorded for this clone. The genes are TRBV6-1 and TRBJ2-1; 8 positions agree with TRBD1. Germline-derived CDR1 and CDR2 are MNHNS and SASEGT. With V trimmed by 5 bases and J by 0 bases, 3 bases remained unmatched. The CDR3 sequence is 15 residues long. Here the CDR3 DNA reads TGTGCCAGCAGTCGGACAGGGCTCTCCTACAATGAGCAGTTCTTC. The encoded protein is CASSRTGLSYNEQFF.

The chain is built from TRBV6-5 and TRBJ2-7; 7 bases agree with TRBD1. This CDR3 spans 15 amino acids. V lost 6 bases and J lost 2; bases outside the gene matches: 10. CDR1 and CDR2 (germline): MNHEY, SVGAGI. The CDR3 coding sequence is TGTGCCAGCAGCCTCCAGGGGGAAGGGACCTACGAGCAGTACTTC. As protein: CASSLQGEGTYEQYF.

This sequence joins TRBV4-3 and TRBJ2-5; D not certain. CDR1 is LGHNA and CDR2 is YSLEER in the germline V gene. This CDR3 is 15 amino acids long. V was cut by 0 bases and J by 4 bases, with 12 bases left in between. CDR3 nucleotides: TGCGCCAGCAGCCAAGATCATTCGGTGGTAGAGACCCAGTACTTC. This gives the protein CASSQDHSVVETQYF.

V and J are TRBV20-1 and TRBJ2-5; maybe TRBD2 (5 bases). The germline gives CDR1 DFQATT, CDR2 SNEGSKA (reference sequence). The CDR3 extends over 10 amino acids. V was clipped by 7 bases and J by 5 bases, with 8 bases between them. CDR3 in amino acids: CSGRGETQYF. The CDR3 nucleotides are TGCAGTGGCCGCGGGGAGACCCAGTACTTC.

The chain joins TRBV5-4 to TRBJ2-2, with TRBD1 identical over 9 bases. Per germline, CDR1 SGHNT and CDR2 YYREEE (reference sequence). Trimming at V came to 4 bases and at J to 4 bases, leaving 8 bases not matched to a gene. The CDR3 covers 16 residues. The CDR3 region is CASSPGQGRSTGELFF. CDR3 nucleotides: TGTGCCAGCAGCCCGGGACAGGGTCGCTCCACCGGGGAGCTGTTTTTT.

This clone showed up just a few times. The chain has TRBV9 and TRBJ2-7; 10 bases are a match to TRBD2. Germline V gene lookup returns CDR1 SGDLS and CDR2 YYNGEE. With 0 bases clipped from V and 5 bases from J, the junction kept 5 bases outside the gene matches. There are 15 residues in the CDR3. The CDR3 here is CASSVGASGGDEQYF. The CDR3 DNA sequence: TGTGCCAGCAGCGTAGGGGCTAGCGGGGGAGACGAGCAGTACTTC.